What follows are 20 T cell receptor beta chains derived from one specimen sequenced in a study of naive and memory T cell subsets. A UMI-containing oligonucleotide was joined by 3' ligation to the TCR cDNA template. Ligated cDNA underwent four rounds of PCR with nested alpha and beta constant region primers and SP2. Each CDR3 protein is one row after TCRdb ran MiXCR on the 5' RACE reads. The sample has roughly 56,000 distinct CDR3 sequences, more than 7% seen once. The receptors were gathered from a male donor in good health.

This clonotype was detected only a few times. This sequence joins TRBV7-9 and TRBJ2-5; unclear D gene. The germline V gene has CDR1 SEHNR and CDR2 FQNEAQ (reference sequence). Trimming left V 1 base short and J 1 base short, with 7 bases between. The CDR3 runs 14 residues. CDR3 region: CASSLESGQETQYF. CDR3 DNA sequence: TGTGCCAGCAGCTTAGAAAGTGGCCAAGAGACCCAGTACTTC. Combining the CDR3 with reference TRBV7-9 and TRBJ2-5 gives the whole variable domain DTGVSQNPRHKITKRGQNVTFRCDPISEHNRLYWYRQTLGQGPEFLTYFQNEAQLEKSRLLSDRFSAERPKGSFSTLEIQRTEQGDSAMYLCASSLESGQETQYFGPGTRLLVL.

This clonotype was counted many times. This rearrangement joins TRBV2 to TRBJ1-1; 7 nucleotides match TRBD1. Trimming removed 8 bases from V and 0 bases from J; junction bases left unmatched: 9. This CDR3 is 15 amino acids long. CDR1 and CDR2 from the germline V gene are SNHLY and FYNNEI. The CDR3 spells CASSEQGLMNTEAFF. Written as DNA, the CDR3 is TGTGCCAGCTCGGAACAGGGGCTCATGAACACTGAAGCTTTCTTT.

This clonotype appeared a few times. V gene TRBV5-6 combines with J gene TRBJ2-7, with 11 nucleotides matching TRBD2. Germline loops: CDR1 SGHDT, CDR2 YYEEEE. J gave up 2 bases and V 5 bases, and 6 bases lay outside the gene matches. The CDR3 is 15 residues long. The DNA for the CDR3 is TGTGCCAGCAGTCCGGGACTAGCGGCCACCTACGAGCAGTACTTC. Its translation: CASSPGLAATYEQYF.

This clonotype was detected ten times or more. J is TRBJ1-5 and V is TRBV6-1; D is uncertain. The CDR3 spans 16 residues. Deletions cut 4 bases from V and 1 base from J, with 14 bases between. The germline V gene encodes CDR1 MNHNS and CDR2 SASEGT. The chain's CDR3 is CASSGGWKASNQPQHF. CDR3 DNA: TGTGCCAGCAGTGGAGGTTGGAAGGCCAGCAATCAGCCCCAGCATTTT.

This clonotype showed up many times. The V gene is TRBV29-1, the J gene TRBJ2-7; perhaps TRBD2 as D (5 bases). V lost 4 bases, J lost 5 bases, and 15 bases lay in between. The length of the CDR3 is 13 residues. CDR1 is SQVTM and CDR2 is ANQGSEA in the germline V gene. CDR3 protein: CSVVSRGINEQYF. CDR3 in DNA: TGCAGCGTTGTTAGTCGAGGGATCAACGAGCAGTACTTC.

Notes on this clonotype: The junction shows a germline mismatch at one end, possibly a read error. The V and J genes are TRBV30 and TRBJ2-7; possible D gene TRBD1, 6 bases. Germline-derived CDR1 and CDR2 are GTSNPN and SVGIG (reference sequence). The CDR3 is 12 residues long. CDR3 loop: CALQRDIATLHF. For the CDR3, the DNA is TGTGCCTTACAACGGGACATAGCTACCCTCCACTTC.

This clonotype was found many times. The CDR3 DNA is TGTGCCAGTAGTATAGGCGGCAGCGGGCAGTACTTC. Residues: CASSIGGSGQYF. V and J are TRBV19 and TRBJ2-7; a possible D gene is TRBD2 (5 bases). The germline CDR1 and CDR2 sequences are LNHDA and SQIVND (reference sequence). Trimming shortened V by 1 base and J by 9 bases, and 10 bases separated the two germline ends. CDR3 length: 12 amino acids.

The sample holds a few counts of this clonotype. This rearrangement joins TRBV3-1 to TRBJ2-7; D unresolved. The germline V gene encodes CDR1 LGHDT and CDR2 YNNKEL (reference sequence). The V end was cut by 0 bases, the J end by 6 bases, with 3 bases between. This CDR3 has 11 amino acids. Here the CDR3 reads CASSQEGEQYF. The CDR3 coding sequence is TGTGCCAGCAGCCAAGAGGGCGAGCAGTACTTC.

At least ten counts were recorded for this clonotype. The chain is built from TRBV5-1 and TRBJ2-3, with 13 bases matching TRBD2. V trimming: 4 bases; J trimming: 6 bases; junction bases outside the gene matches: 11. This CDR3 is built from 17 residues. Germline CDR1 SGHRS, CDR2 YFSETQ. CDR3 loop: CASSLTLTSGGYDTQYF. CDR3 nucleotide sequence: TGCGCCAGCAGCCTAACCCTGACTAGCGGGGGGTATGATACGCAGTATTTT. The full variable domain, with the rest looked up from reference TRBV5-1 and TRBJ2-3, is KAGVTQTPRYLIKTRGQQVTLSCSPISGHRSVSWYQQTPGQGLQFLFEYFSETQRNKGNFPGRFSGRQFSNSRSEMNVSTLELGDSALYLCASSLTLTSGGYDTQYFGPGTRLTVL.

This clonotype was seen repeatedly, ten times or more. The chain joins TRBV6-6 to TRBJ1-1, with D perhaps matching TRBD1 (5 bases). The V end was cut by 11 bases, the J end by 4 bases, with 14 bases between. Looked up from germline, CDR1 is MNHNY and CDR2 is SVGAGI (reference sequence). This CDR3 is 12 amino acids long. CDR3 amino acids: CASQPGGTEAFF. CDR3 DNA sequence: TGTGCCTCACAACCGGGGGGCACTGAAGCTTTCTTT.

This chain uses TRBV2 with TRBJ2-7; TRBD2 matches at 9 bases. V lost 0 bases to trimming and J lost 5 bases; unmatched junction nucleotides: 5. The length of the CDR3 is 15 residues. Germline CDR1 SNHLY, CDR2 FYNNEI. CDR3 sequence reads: CASSEARLAEDEQYF. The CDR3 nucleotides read TGTGCCAGCAGTGAAGCGCGACTAGCGGAGGACGAGCAGTACTTC.

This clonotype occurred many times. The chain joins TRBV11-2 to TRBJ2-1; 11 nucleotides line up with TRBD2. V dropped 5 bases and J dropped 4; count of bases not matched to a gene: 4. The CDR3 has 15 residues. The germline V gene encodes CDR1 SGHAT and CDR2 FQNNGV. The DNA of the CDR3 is TGTGCCAGCAGCATAGGGACTAGCGGATACAATGAGCAGTTCTTC. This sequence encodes CASSIGTSGYNEQFF.

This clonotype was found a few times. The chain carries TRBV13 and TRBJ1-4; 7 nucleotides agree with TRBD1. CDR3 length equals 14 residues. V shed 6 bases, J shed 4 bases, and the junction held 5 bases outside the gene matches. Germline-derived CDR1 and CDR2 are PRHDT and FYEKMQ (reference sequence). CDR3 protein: CASSWGTDNEKLFF. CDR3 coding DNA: TGTGCCAGCAGTTGGGGGACAGATAATGAAAAACTGTTTTTT.

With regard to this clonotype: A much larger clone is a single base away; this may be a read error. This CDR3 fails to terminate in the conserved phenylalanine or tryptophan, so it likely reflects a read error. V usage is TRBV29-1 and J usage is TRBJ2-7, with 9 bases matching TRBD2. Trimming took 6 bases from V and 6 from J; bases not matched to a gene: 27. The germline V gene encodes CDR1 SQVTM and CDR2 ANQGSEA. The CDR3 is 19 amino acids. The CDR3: CSVISLFAAQAGGRGEQYL. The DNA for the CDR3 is TGCAGCGTGATATCGTTGTTTGCAGCCCAGGCGGGAGGGCGGGGCGAGCAGTACCTC.

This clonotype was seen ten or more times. The CDR3 nucleotides are TGCAGTGCTTCCAATCGGCAGGGGGCTGAAAAACTGTTTTTT. It codes for CSASNRQGAEKLFF. The gene calls are TRBV20-1 and TRBJ1-4, with 8 bases aligning to TRBD1. V lost 5 bases, J lost 7 bases, and 9 bases stayed unmatched. CDR1 DFQATT and CDR2 SNEGSKA come from the germline V gene (reference sequence). The CDR3 is 14 residues long.

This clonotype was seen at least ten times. The CDR3 is CASKKSEEGNYGYTF. CDR3 sequence (DNA): TGTGCCAGCAAGAAGTCGGAAGAGGGAAACTATGGCTACACCTTC. The chain uses TRBV9 and TRBJ1-2; no definite D call. The CDR3 totals 15 residues. Germline CDR1 is SGDLS and CDR2 is YYNGEE. V was shortened by 6 bases and J by 2 bases, with 17 bases between the two germline ends.

The CDR3 reads CASGSQGAGQPQHF. The CDR3 DNA sequence: TGTGCTAGTGGTTCTCAGGGGGCGGGTCAGCCCCAGCATTTT. The V call is TRBV12-5, the J call TRBJ1-5; TRBD1 matches at 8 bases. CDR3 length: 14 residues. Germline values: CDR1 LGHNT, CDR2 FRNRAP. V lost 4 bases, J lost 6 bases, and 5 bases stayed unmatched.

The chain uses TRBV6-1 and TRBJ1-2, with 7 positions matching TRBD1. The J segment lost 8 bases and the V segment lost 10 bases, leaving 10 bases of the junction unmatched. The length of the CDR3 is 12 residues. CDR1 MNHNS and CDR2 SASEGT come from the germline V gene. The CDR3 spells CATFDREKGYTF. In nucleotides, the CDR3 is TGTGCCACCTTTGACAGGGAAAAGGGCTACACCTTC.

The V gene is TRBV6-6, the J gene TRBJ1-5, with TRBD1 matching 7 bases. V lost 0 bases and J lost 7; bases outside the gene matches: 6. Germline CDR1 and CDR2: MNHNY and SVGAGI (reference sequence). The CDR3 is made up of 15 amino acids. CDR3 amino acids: CASSYSTGGGQPQHF. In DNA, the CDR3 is TGTGCCAGCAGTTACTCCACAGGAGGGGGCCAGCCCCAGCATTTT.

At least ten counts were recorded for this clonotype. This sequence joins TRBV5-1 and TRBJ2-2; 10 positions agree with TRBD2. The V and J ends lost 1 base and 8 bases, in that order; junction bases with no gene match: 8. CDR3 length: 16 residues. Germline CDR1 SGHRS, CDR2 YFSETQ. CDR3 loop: CASSLTSGARLGELFF. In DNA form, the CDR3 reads TGCGCCAGCAGCTTGACTAGCGGGGCCCGACTAGGGGAGCTGTTTTTT.